This TCR beta chain was documented in a study of response to subunit inactivated influenza vaccine (dated by TCRdb to the late 2010s). Concerning the study at large: To follow how T cells responded to a trivalent subunit inactivated influenza vaccine, the researchers relied on deep quantitative profiling of the T cell receptor repertoire. Study-level results and caveats: The authors proposed that each seasonal influenza vaccination may bring in only a limited number of new T cells.

Receptor amplification or capture employed RT-PCR. The sequencer listed for this sample is Illumina HiSeq 2500. In TCRdb, the public reads were trimmed at Q25 with fastp and aligned with MiXCR, with productive beta chains retained. Entries are consolidated by CDR3 protein sequence, retaining the most common genes and DNA. Across this sample there are 300,000 to 350,000 distinct CDR3 sequences, with around 22% seen only once. Together, the top ten hold about 9.3% of the sample. This clonotype occurred a few times. The antigen it binds to is not known. One base away there is no much larger clone; base qualities are not given. Including the terminal cysteine and phenylalanine, the CDR3 comprises 16 residues. The retained sequence is limited to the CDR3, 48 bases, with the frame set at the first base. V loses 0 bases at its end and J loses 5 bases; junction bases beyond the gene matches: 8. CDR1 is given as LGHNA and CDR2 as YSLEER, both from the germline V gene.

The sequence derives from a man in his fifties or sixties who received an inactivated influenza vaccine. Donor details come from another sample of the same person, matched by shared clones. This chain is built from TRBV4-3 and TRBJ2-7; 9 central bases correspond to TRBD1. This material consisted of PBMCs from blood, taken about 20 months after vaccination. The CDR3 loop reads CASSQDWDRASNEQYF. DNA sequence: TGCGCCAGCAGCCAAGATTGGGACAGGGCGTCCAACGAGCAGTACTTC.